These 3 T cell receptor beta chains were sequenced from one sample in a study of blood T cells in healthy people across ages. A second PCR of about 7 to 12 cycles used a sample-barcoded 5' primer and a J-beta primer mix. In TCRdb, the 5' RACE reads were re-called with MiXCR into one record per CDR3 protein. The sample yields 780,000 or so distinct CDR3 sequences, 56% seen once. Sequenced: blood. The origin of the receptors is a man in his forties in good health.

The gene calls are TRBV29-1 and TRBJ2-5; D is unresolved. The DNA matches TRBJ2-7 better at its end, which makes the J call doubtful. The CDR3 spans 12 residues. The germline V gene has CDR1 SQVTM and CDR2 ANQGSEA. This CDR3 is CSVGNNVYEQYF. The CDR3 bases are TGCAGCGTTGGGAACAACGTCTACGAGCAGTACTTC.

The V gene is TRBV20-1, the J gene TRBJ2-3; TRBD2 might be the D (5 bases). From germline, CDR1 is DFQATT and CDR2 SNEGSKA (reference sequence). This CDR3 has 15 residues. V was clipped by 5 bases and J by 0 bases, with 15 bases between them. The CDR3 DNA is TGCAGTGCTGGGATCATGGCGGGTAGCACAGATACGCAGTATTTT. It translates to CSAGIMAGSTDTQYF.

The V gene is TRBV11-3, the J gene TRBJ2-3; D not certain. The CDR3 sequence is 14 residues long. CDR1 and CDR2 from the germline V gene are SGHNT and YENEEA. Trimming left V 6 bases short and J 1 base short, with 11 bases between. The CDR3 coding sequence is TGTGCCAGCAGTGCGACTGGGCGCACAGATACGCAGTATTTT. It encodes CASSATGRTDTQYF.